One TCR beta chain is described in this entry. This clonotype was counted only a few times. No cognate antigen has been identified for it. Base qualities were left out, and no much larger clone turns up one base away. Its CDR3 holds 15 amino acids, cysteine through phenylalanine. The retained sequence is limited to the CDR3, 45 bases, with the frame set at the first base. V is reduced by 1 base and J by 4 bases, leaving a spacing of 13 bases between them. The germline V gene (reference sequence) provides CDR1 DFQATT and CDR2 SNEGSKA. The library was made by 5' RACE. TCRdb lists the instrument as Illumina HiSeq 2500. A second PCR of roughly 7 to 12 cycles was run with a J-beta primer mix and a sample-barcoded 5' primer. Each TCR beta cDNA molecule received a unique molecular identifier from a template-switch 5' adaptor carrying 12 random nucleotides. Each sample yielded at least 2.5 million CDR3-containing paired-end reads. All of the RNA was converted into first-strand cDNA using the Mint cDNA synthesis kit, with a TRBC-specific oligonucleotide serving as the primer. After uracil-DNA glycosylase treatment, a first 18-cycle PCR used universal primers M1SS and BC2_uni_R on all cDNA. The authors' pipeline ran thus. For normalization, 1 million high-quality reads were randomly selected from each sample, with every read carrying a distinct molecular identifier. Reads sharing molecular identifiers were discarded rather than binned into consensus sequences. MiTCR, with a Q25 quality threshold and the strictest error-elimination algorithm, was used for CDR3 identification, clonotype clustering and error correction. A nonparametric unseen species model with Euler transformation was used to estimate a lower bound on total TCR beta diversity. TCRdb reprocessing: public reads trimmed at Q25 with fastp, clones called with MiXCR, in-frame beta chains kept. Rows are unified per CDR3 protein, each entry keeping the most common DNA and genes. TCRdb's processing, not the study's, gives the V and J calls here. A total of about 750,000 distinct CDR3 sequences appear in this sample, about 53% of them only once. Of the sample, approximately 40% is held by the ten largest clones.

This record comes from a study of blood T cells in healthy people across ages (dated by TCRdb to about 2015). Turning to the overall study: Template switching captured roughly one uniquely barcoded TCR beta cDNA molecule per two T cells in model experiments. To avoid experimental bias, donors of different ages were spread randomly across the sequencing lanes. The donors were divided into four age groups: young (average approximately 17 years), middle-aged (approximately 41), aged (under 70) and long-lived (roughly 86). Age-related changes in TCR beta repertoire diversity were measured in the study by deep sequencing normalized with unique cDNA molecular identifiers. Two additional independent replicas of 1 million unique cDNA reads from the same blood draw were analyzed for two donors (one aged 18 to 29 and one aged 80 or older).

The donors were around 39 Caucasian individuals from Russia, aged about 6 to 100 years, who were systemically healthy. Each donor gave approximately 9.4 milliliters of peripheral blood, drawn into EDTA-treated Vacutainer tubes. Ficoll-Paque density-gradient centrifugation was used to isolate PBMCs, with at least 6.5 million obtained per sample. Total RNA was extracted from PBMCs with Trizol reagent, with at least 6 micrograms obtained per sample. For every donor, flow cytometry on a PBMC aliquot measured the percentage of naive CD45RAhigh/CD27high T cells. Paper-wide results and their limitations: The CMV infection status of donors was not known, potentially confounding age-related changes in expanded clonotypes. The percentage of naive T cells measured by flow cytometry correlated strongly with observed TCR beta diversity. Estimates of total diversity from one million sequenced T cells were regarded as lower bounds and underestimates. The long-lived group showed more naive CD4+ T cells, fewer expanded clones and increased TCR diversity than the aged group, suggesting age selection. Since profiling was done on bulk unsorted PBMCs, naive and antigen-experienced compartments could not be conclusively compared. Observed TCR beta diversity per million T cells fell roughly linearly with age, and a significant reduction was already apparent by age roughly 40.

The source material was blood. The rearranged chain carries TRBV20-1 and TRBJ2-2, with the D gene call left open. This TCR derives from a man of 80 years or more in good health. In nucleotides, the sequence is TGCAGTGCTAGAGGGCCGGCCTCCGCCACCGGGGAGCTGTTTTTT. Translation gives CSARGPASATGELFF.